This T cell receptor (beta chain) was sequenced for a study of early T cells in non-severe SARS-CoV-2 infection. V lost 8 bases, J lost 1 base, and 9 bases lay in between. Germline-derived CDR1 and CDR2 are GTSNPN and SVGIG (reference sequence). The CDR3 has 11 amino acids. The TCR library protocol was used to attach unique molecular identifiers. These identifiers were attached to individual cDNA molecules. TCRdb re-called the 5' RACE reads with MiXCR, one entry per CDR3 protein. In the table there are approximately 97,000 distinct CDR3 sequences, 9.5% to 12% of which are singletons. This TCR derives from an adult who was a healthcare worker with PCR-confirmed SARS-CoV-2 infection or an uninfected control (not recorded which). V gene TRBV30 combines with J gene TRBJ2-7; D may be TRBD2 (6 bases). The material was whole blood, obtained at baseline. CDR3: CALTSSYEQYF. DNA of the CDR3: TGTGCCCTGACTAGTTCCTACGAGCAGTACTTC.